This T cell receptor beta chain was recovered during a study of T cells in Graves' hyperthyroidism and ophthalmopathy (dated by TCRdb to the late 2010s). Study-wide context: Peripheral blood samples were taken at the time of initial diagnosis, prior to any treatment. TCR V-J signatures able to tell the groups apart were searched for in a discovery cohort of 90 to 100 patients, of whom approximately 40 had Graves' ophthalmopathy and some 60 had stable Graves' hyperthyroidism. Prospective prediction of ophthalmopathy was tested in an independent validation cohort of 18 to 20 hyperthyroidism patients and 17 patients who later progressed to ophthalmopathy. The 75 to 100 discovery patients were randomly split 7:3 into training and test sets. In more than 5 Graves' hyperthyroidism patients, the study also compared T-cell repertoires from thyroid tissue with T-cell repertoires from blood. Following sampling, methimazole starting at 30 mg daily was given to hyperthyroidism patients, and high-dose intravenous methylprednisolone was given to ophthalmopathy patients. The paper describes TCR Vbeta CDR3 sequencing of 120 to 150 peripheral blood samples, made up of about 40 ophthalmopathy patients, approximately 76 hyperthyroidism patients and roughly 17 progressor patients. Here is what the overall study found, with its caveats: In cross-validation, a model built on a 13 V-J signature told ophthalmopathy apart from stable hyperthyroidism with just under 90% sensitivity and around 84% specificity, and in testing the same model reached 80%/75%. Most expanded thyroid clonotypes (frequency above 0.001) were also detected in blood, suggesting blood repertoires may reflect thyroid immune responses. No statistical method was used to fix the sample size in advance, and group allocation was not hidden from the investigators. In validation, progression to ophthalmopathy was predicted by the model with roughly 71% sensitivity and just over 72% specificity, a median of approximately 6.5 months before onset.

A remark on this clonotype: Which antigen it targets is not known. Per-base qualities were not stored, and no clone one base away is much larger.

The TCR beta CDR3 regions were amplified from the RNA transcripts. The TCR CDR3 was subjected to a first round of RT-PCR using the HTBI primer set and the Qiagen OneStep RT-PCR kit. Libraries were constructed in a second round of multiplex PCR, after which size selection and purification were carried out. Sequencing of the libraries was done on an Illumina HiSeq2000 using paired-end 100 bp reads. The original pipeline was this. SOAPnuke was used to process the raw data, with reads discarded if the reads contained adapters or uncalled bases, had a mean Phred below 15, or lacked an exact constant-primer or identifier match. COPE v1.2.5 was used to merge the high-quality paired reads, and each unique nucleotide sequence was defined as a clonotype. Clonotypes were aligned to IMGT TRBV, TRBD and TRBJ reference segments using MiTCR v1.1. The analysis was restricted to V-J combinations with a frequency above 0.0001, which together covered roughly 99% of the repertoires. The TCS score was defined as F50 (clonal expansion) divided by E x V (chaos), with BLOSUM62-based TCRdist calculated between CDR3 peptides within each V-J. Welch's t-statistics and random forest reduced roughly 530 V-J features to around 14, which were used in a naive Bayes classifier (R e1071). TCRdb trimmed the raw reads at Q25, called clones with MiXCR and kept productive beta chains. A single entry per CDR3 protein holds the most common genes and DNA from its merged rows. These V and J calls originate from TCRdb's pipeline instead of the authors' own analysis. The sample table shows 250,000 to 300,000 distinct CDR3 sequences, and nearly 15% are seen once. The ten largest clones take up about 30% of the sample.

Its CDR3 holds 15 amino acids, cysteine through phenylalanine. Only the CDR3 region is kept as DNA, spanning 45 bases read in frame from base 1. According to the germline V gene (reference sequence), CDR1 reads MNHEY and CDR2 reads SMNVEV. The germline V and J ends show losses of 4 bases and 6 bases respectively, and no gene match explains 8 bases of the junction. The hyperthyroidism patients were between 18 and 65 years old and newly diagnosed, with a disease duration of less than 2 months. The study excluded patients with uncontrolled infections, other autoimmune diseases, pregnancy or lactation. Diagnoses were based on clinical symptoms, serum thyroxine and TRAb, thyroid ultrasound and orbital computed tomography. Blood from progressor patients was collected at the time of first diagnosis with hyperthyroidism, before any ophthalmopathy symptoms had appeared. PBMCs were isolated from 7.5 to 10 ml of fresh peripheral blood by Ficoll-Paque density gradient centrifugation. Progressor patients were initially diagnosed with Graves' hyperthyroidism and developed ophthalmopathy during follow-up. Total RNA was extracted using Trizol reagent, and RNA quality was assessed on an Agilent 2100 Bioanalyzer.

The chain joins TRBV27 to TRBJ1-2, with 10 central nucleotides matching TRBD1. Material for sequencing was blood. The receptor's source is a woman in her 50s with Graves' hyperthyroidism that later progressed to Graves' ophthalmopathy. The CDR3 protein is CASSYDRGPYNGYTF. The nucleotides read TGTGCCAGCAGTTACGACAGGGGGCCTTACAATGGCTACACCTTC.